This record covers a single TCR beta chain. Its antigen remains unknown. Replicate PCRs for sorted subsets used approximately 190 ng DNA; this equaled 25,000 to 30,000 T cell genomes. Clones were read by immunoSEQ multiplex PCR, and TCRdb kept only the in-frame ones, dropping some. The table records roughly 2.1 million clones, approximately 94% of them present only once. Terminally differentiated effector memory CD45RA+ cells were excluded from the naive CD8 cells, which were CD45RO-negative and positively selected for CCR7. This sample stems from a study of shared clonotypes between healthy human individuals. Study results and limitations: Clonotype sharing levels among donors were expected to vary with sequencing depth.

The V end lost 6 bases, the J end lost 2 bases, and 8 bases lay between the germline ends. The CDR3 has 12 residues. CDR1 is MNHEY, CDR2 SMNVEV, per germline (reference sequence). Sequenced input: naive CD8+ T cells from PBMCs. This sequence originates from a man between 18 and 29 years old in good health. Some clones in this sample may be carry-over from other donors' samples. The V call is TRBV27, the J call TRBJ2-7; tentative D call: TRBD2 (5 bases). The CDR3 sequence is CASRDLTYEQYF. For the CDR3, the DNA is TGTGCCAGCAGGGACTTGACCTACGAGCAGTACTTC.